The 15 T cell receptor beta chains given below trace back to one sample, sequenced in a study of blood T cells in healthy people across ages. With a J-beta primer mix and a sample-barcoded 5' primer, a second PCR ran about 7 to 11 cycles. Each CDR3 protein gets one entry after TCRdb re-called the 5' RACE reads with MiXCR. The sample has roughly 800,000 distinct CDR3 sequences; under 40% are singletons. The sequencing sample was made of blood. The receptors here all came from a man between 18 and 35 years old in good health.

Regarding this clonotype: This may stem from a read error, because a much larger clone lies one nucleotide away. The chain uses TRBV12-3 or TRBV12-4 and TRBJ2-5; D could derive from TRBD1 or TRBD2 (5 bases each). The CDR3 extends over 14 amino acids. The CDR3 region has the DNA TGTGCCAGCACCCCCGGGGCTGTCCAAGAGGCCCAGTACTTC. This translates into CASTPGAVQEAQYF.

This clonotype was counted a few times. The chain has TRBV4-1 and TRBJ2-1; 9 bases map to TRBD2. Germline values: CDR1 MGHRA, CDR2 YSYEKL. This CDR3 region has 16 residues. J lost 9 bases, V lost 0 bases, and 9 bases had no gene match. CDR3 DNA sequence: TGCGCCAGCAGCCAAGATAGGGCTAGCGGGGTTCGTGAGCAGTTCTTC. Encoded protein: CASSQDRASGVREQFF.

Only a few counts were recorded for this clonotype. The V gene is TRBV29-1, the J gene TRBJ1-2, with D tentatively TRBD1 (6 bases). V dropped 0 bases and J dropped 0 bases, with 11 bases sitting between them. The germline V gene encodes CDR1 SQVTM and CDR2 ANQGSEA. This CDR3 has 15 amino acids. The CDR3 reads CSVEDSGVTNYGYTF. CDR3 nucleotide sequence: TGCAGCGTTGAAGATTCAGGGGTGACTAACTATGGCTACACCTTC.

The chain is built from TRBV25-1 and TRBJ2-1; TRBD1 agrees at 9 bases. The J call may be wrong; the DNA end is better matched by TRBJ2-7. Germline CDR1 and CDR2: MGHDK and SYGVNS. This CDR3 comprises 18 residues. The DNA of the CDR3 is TGTGCCAGCAGTGATACACCGGGACAGGGAAGCTCCTACAATGAGCAGTACTTC. Translating gives CASSDTPGQGSSYNEQYF.

This clonotype was recorded a few times. V and J are TRBV29-1 and TRBJ2-7; 7 bases map to TRBD2. The V segment lost 3 bases and the J segment 0 bases; nucleotides outside the gene matches: 17. The germline CDR1 and CDR2 sequences are SQVTM and ANQGSEA. This CDR3 comprises 18 residues. This CDR3 reads CSVEVRGGGAQNSYEQYF. CDR3 coding DNA: TGCAGCGTTGAGGTGCGCGGCGGGGGAGCTCAAAACTCCTACGAGCAGTACTTC.

CDR3 DNA sequence: TGTGCCAGCAGCTTAGTTCGAGTAACCCCACCGGGACCGGGTGTGGCACCCCTCCACTTT. Translation gives CASSLVRVTPPGPGVAPLHF. The J gene is TRBJ1-6, the V gene TRBV11-2; D might be TRBD1 (5 bases). From germline, CDR1 is SGHAT and CDR2 FQNNGV. This CDR3 has 20 amino acids. Trimming pared 1 base from V and 11 bases from J, leaving 30 bases between.

This clonotype was found a few times. This chain links TRBV7-2 with TRBJ2-1, with D tentatively TRBD1 (6 bases). The CDR3 is 13 amino acids. V lost 5 bases and J 7 bases, leaving 12 bases between the germline ends. Germline loops: CDR1 SGHTA, CDR2 FQGNSA. CDR3 amino acids: CASSVPQGNEQFF. The CDR3 DNA reads TGTGCCAGCAGCGTCCCCCAGGGGAATGAGCAGTTCTTC. The whole variable domain, remainder taken from reference TRBV7-2 and TRBJ2-1, is GAGVSQSPSNKVTEKGKDVELRCDPISGHTALYWYRQSLGQGLEFLIYFQGNSAPDKSGLPSDRFSAERTGGSVSTLTIQRTQQEDSAVYLCASSVPQGNEQFFGPGTRLTVL.

The V gene is TRBV12-3 or TRBV12-4, the J gene TRBJ1-1, with TRBD1 as a possible D gene (5 bases). This CDR3 has 12 residues. V gave up 3 bases and J gave up 13 bases, with 15 bases separating them. The CDR3 sequence is CASSLTLGTDFF. In DNA, the CDR3 is TGTGCCAGCAGTTTGACGTTGGGGACGGATTTCTTT.

This clonotype was picked up many times. The CDR3, as DNA: TGTGCCAGCAGGGGGGACTCGTCTACGCAGTATTTT. Protein product: CASRGDSSTQYF. The chain employs TRBV12-3 or TRBV12-4 and TRBJ2-3; possibly TRBD2 for D (6 bases). Trimming left V 6 bases short and J 8 bases short, with 12 bases between. The CDR3 sequence is 12 residues long.

As for this clonotype: This may be a read error: a much more frequent sequence differs by one nucleotide. The CDR3 DNA reads as TGTGCCAGCAGTCTCGCGGTCGGACGCTCCTACAATGAGCAGTACTTC. It encodes CASSLAVGRSYNEQYF. This chain connects TRBV12-3 or TRBV12-4 to TRBJ2-1; D gene uncertain. The assigned J gene may be wrong: the sequence end matches TRBJ2-7 better. The CDR3 is 16 amino acids.

Details on this clonotype: This may be a read error, as it is one base from a much larger clone. V is TRBV20-1 and J is TRBJ2-3; D not resolved. Germline loops: CDR1 DFQATT, CDR2 SNEGSKA (reference sequence). Deletions cut 1 base from V and 1 base from J, with 6 bases between. The CDR3 sequence is 13 residues long. CDR3 sequence (DNA): TGCAGTGCTAGAGGCAAAGGCACAGATACGCAGTATTTT. Its protein product is CSARGKGTDTQYF.

V usage is TRBV20-1 and J usage is TRBJ2-1; TRBD2 aligns across 8 bases. V dropped 1 base and J dropped 5; count of bases not matched to a gene: 4. The germline V gene has CDR1 DFQATT and CDR2 SNEGSKA (reference sequence). CDR3 length: 14 amino acids. The CDR3 spells CSARGPGGHNEQFF. In DNA, the CDR3 is TGCAGTGCTAGAGGCCCGGGGGGGCACAATGAGCAGTTCTTC.

J is TRBJ2-5 and V is TRBV7-9; 11 nucleotides agree with TRBD2. The J call is doubtful: the DNA matches TRBJ2-7 better. The germline V gene encodes CDR1 SEHNR and CDR2 FQNEAQ (reference sequence). CDR3 length equals 15 residues. CDR3 region: CASSPPTSGVYEQYF. CDR3 DNA sequence: TGTGCCAGCAGCCCACCGACTAGCGGGGTGTACGAGCAGTACTTC.

Concerning this clonotype itself: This may be a read error, as it is one base from a much larger clone. This chain uses TRBV7-2 with TRBJ1-2; D is uncertain. The CDR3 length is 15 residues. CDR1 and CDR2 from the germline V gene are SGHTA and FQGNSA. The CDR3 protein is CAGSLATASNYGYTF. Written as DNA, the CDR3 is TGTGCCGGCAGCTTAGCCACAGCCTCTAACTATGGCTACACCTTC.

CDR3 in DNA: TGTGCCAGCAACCCATATAGCCACTCCTACAATGAGCAGTTCTTC. It specifies CASNPYSHSYNEQFF. V is TRBV7-2 and J is TRBJ2-1; D not certain. V was pared by 7 bases and J by 0 bases, with 13 bases between. The CDR3 spans 15 residues. Germline V gives CDR1 SGHTA, CDR2 FQGNSA.